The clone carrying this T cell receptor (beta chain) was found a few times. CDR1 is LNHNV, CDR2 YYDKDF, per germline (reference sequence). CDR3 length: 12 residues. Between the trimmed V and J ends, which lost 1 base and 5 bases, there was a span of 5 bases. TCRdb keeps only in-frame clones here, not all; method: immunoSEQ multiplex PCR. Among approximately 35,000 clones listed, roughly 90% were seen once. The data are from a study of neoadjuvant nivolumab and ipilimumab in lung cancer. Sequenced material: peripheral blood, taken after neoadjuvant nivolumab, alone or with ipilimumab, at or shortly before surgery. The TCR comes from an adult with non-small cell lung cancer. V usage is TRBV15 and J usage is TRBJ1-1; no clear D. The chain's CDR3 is CATSRVRTEAFF. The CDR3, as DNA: TGTGCCACCAGCAGAGTACGGACTGAAGCTTTCTTT.